The 16 T cell receptor beta chains in this list originate from one sample, sequenced in a study of cytomegalovirus exposure and HLA in healthy donors. Use of 60 Vbeta and 13 Jbeta primers characterized the PCR. Sequencing was performed with immunoSEQ multiplex PCR; in TCRdb, only in-frame clones are kept and a portion is missing. The sample yields roughly 170,000 clones, more than 60% seen once. Sequencing used PBMCs. The receptor set was obtained from a woman in her 30s in good health and CMV-seropositive.

This rearrangement joins TRBV19 to TRBJ2-1, with D possibly matching TRBD1 (6 bases). Germline V gene sequence: CDR1 LNHDA, CDR2 SQIVND (reference sequence). This CDR3 has 14 residues. The V and J ends lost 4 bases and 8 bases respectively, with 15 bases between them. The CDR3 nucleotides are TGTGCCAGTAGTAGCCCCCCGGCAGGGGATGAGCAGTTCTTC. It codes for CASSSPPAGDEQFF.

The chain carries TRBV11-3 and TRBJ2-4; tentatively, D is TRBD1 (5 bases). The CDR3 is 14 residues long. Germline V gene sequence: CDR1 SGHNT, CDR2 YENEEA. The V gene lost 3 bases and the J gene lost 5 bases, with 11 bases spanning the gap. The CDR3 region is CASSFGHVENIQYF. For the CDR3, the DNA is TGTGCCAGCAGCTTCGGACACGTAGAAAACATTCAGTACTTC.

This chain uses TRBV5-8 with TRBJ2-3; TRBD1 aligns across 8 bases. The CDR3 sequence is 17 residues long. Germline V gene data show CDR1 as SGHTS and CDR2 as YDEGEE. The V segment lost 4 bases and the J segment 1 base; nucleotides outside the gene matches: 11. As DNA, the CDR3 is TGTGCCAGCAGCGGACAGGGATCTGGGAGAGGCACAGATACGCAGTATTTT. This sequence encodes CASSGQGSGRGTDTQYF.

A note on this clone: This specimen includes other DNA sequences encoding the same CDR3. This chain joins TRBV29-1 and TRBJ1-1; D gene unclear. Trimming cost V 4 bases and J 1 base, with 7 bases left between them. Germline lookup yields CDR1 SQVTM and CDR2 ANQGSEA. This CDR3 is 12 amino acids long. The CDR3 sequence: CSVGAGNTEAFF. CDR3 bases: TGCAGCGTTGGTGCCGGGAACACTGAAGCTTTCTTT.

This clone showed up just a few times. The chain carries TRBV11-3 and TRBJ2-1; 9 bases are a match to TRBD2. J lost 10 bases, V lost 0 bases, and 7 bases had no gene match. Germline CDR1 SGHNT, CDR2 YENEEA. The CDR3 has 15 amino acids. The CDR3 DNA reads as TGTGCCAGCAGCTTAGATAGCGGGAGCTCGGGGGAGCAGTTCTTC. It encodes CASSLDSGSSGEQFF.

The rearrangement uses TRBV5-4 and TRBJ1-1; D is unclear. Between the trimmed V and J ends, which lost 4 bases and 7 bases, there was a span of 17 bases. The CDR3 loop spans 14 amino acids. Germline loops: CDR1 SGHNT, CDR2 YYREEE (reference sequence). Here the CDR3 DNA reads TGTGCCAGCAGCCCTTCGCGGGGTGTGGGTGAAGCTTTCTTT. Translating it yields CASSPSRGVGEAFF. The entire variable domain, with the rest obtained from reference TRBV5-4 and TRBJ1-1, is as follows: ETGVTQSPTHLIKTRGQQVTLRCSSQSGHNTVSWYQQALGQGPQFIFQYYREEENGRGNFPPRFSGLQFPNYSSELNVNALELDDSALYLCASSPSRGVGEAFFGQGTRLTVV.

The J gene is TRBJ2-1, the V gene TRBV7-9; 9 bases line up with TRBD2. Losses at the gene ends were 6 bases for V and 4 bases for J; bases not matched to a gene: 7. CDR3 length equals 15 residues. Germline CDR1 SEHNR, CDR2 FQNEAQ (reference sequence). The DNA for the CDR3 is TGTGCCAGCAGACCGACTAGCGGCATTTACAATGAGCAGTTCTTC. As protein: CASRPTSGIYNEQFF.

This chain uses TRBV13 with TRBJ2-5; no clear D gene. Germline V gene data show CDR1 as PRHDT and CDR2 as FYEKMQ (reference sequence). This CDR3 has 12 residues. V was pared by 3 bases and J by 7 bases, with 9 bases between. The CDR3 bases are TGTGCCAGCAGCTTGAAGCGCGGGACCCAGTACTTC. This encodes CASSLKRGTQYF.

This clone was observed a handful of times. V is TRBV18 and J is TRBJ2-1; tentatively, D is TRBD1 (5 bases). Per the germline V gene, CDR1 is KGHSH and CDR2 is LQKENI. The CDR3 runs to 15 residues. Trimming stripped 2 bases from V and 1 base from J, with 9 bases between. CDR3 in amino acids: CASSPGQGSYNEQFF. The DNA of the CDR3 is TGTGCCAGCTCACCAGGGCAGGGATCCTACAATGAGCAGTTCTTC. The variable domain in full, with the rest retrieved from reference TRBV18 and TRBJ2-1, is NAGVMQNPRHLVRRRGQEARLRCSPMKGHSHVYWYRQLPEEGLKFMVYLQKENIIDESGMPKERFSAEFPKEGPSILRIQQVVRGDSAAYFCASSPGQGSYNEQFFGPGTRLTVL.

V and J are TRBV5-4 and TRBJ2-2; a weak D match, TRBD2 (6 bases). The germline gives CDR1 SGHNT, CDR2 YYREEE (reference sequence). The CDR3 totals 16 residues. V dropped 3 bases and J dropped 0 bases, with 12 bases sitting between them. The CDR3 reads CASSYGSGPNTGELFF. The CDR3 DNA reads TGTGCCAGCAGCTACGGTAGCGGTCCGAACACCGGGGAGCTGTTTTTT.

The chain carries TRBV11-2 and TRBJ2-1; 7 bases agree with TRBD2. J lost 2 bases, V lost 5 bases, and 6 bases had no gene match. The germline V gene has CDR1 SGHAT and CDR2 FQNNGV. The CDR3 has 15 residues. This chain's CDR3 is CASSPLAEAYNEQFF. CDR3 bases: TGTGCCAGCAGCCCGCTAGCGGAGGCCTACAATGAGCAGTTCTTC. Full variable domain (missing parts from reference TRBV11-2 and TRBJ2-1): EAGVAQSPRYKIIEKRQSVAFWCNPISGHATLYWYQQILGQGPKLLIQFQNNGVVDDSQLPKDRFSAERLKGVDSTLKIQPAKLEDSAVYLCASSPLAEAYNEQFFGPGTRLTVL.

This clone has just one count. The chain combines TRBV28 with TRBJ2-7; the D is unclear. Germline CDR1 is MDHEN and CDR2 is SYDVKM. Trimming left V 3 bases short and J 4 bases short, with 7 bases between. This CDR3 comprises 12 residues. The CDR3 DNA reads as TGTGCCAGCAGTTTTCTAAGATACGAGCAGTACTTC. It translates to CASSFLRYEQYF.

This sequence joins TRBV9 and TRBJ1-2, with D perhaps TRBD1 (6 bases). Germline V gives CDR1 SGDLS, CDR2 YYNGEE. The CDR3 contains 14 residues. The V end lost 5 bases, the J end lost 7 bases, and 18 bases lay between the germline ends. CDR3 in DNA: TGTGCCAGCAGAGGAACAGGGTCGGAAGGTGGCTACACCTTC. Translating gives CASRGTGSEGGYTF.

This clone was seen a few times. The chain employs TRBV7-8 and TRBJ2-7; perhaps TRBD1 as D (6 bases). Trimming shortened V by 6 bases and J by 4 bases, and 16 bases separated the two germline ends. Germline CDR1 and CDR2: SGHVS and FQNEAQ. The CDR3 has 14 amino acids. CDR3 region: CASRGDTSSYEQYF. CDR3 nucleotide sequence: TGTGCCAGCAGAGGGGACACCTCATCTTACGAGCAGTACTTC.

The chain is built from TRBV6-6 and TRBJ2-1; 14 bases are shared with TRBD2. Per germline, CDR1 MNHNY and CDR2 SVGAGI (reference sequence). The CDR3 is made up of 15 amino acids. Germline trimming cut 6 bases from V and 6 bases from J; bases unmatched to any gene: 4. CDR3 sequence reads: CASSGTSGSRNEQFF. The CDR3 region has the DNA TGTGCCAGCAGCGGGACTAGCGGGAGTCGCAATGAGCAGTTCTTC.

This chain uses TRBV6-5 with TRBJ2-2; D is perhaps TRBD2 (5 bases). The germline CDR1 and CDR2 sequences are MNHEY and SVGAGI. The CDR3 spans 16 residues. Trimming left V 2 bases short and J 5 bases short, with 15 bases between. CDR3 nucleotide sequence: TGTGCCAGCAGTTACGGATCGGCCACGGGAACCGGGGAGCTGTTTTTT. It translates to CASSYGSATGTGELFF.